The sequence of this TCR beta chain was determined in a study of tumor and adjacent non-tumor tissue in lung cancer. For this clonotype: Germline and junction disagree at one end, which may indicate a read error.

The template was RNA from unsorted bulk tissue. More than 3 cm separated this lung sample from the edge of the tumor. TCRbeta libraries were built with three rounds of nested PCR, modified from ARM-PCR. TCRdb called the multiplex PCR reads again in MiXCR, with one record for every CDR3 protein. The sample includes tens of thousands of distinct CDR3 sequences, roughly 67% of them seen just once. The CDR3 runs 15 residues. Germline loops: CDR1 SGHDN, CDR2 FVKESK. The chain carries TRBV14 and TRBJ1-1, with a weak D call TRBD1 (5 bases). This TCR was recovered from a woman in her sixties or seventies with non-small cell lung cancer. The specimen sequenced was distant non-tumor lung tissue. The CDR3 nucleotides read TGTGCCAGCGGCCATTGGGGGTTTATTTACACTGAAGCTTTCTTT. This gives the protein CASGHWGFIYTEAFF.